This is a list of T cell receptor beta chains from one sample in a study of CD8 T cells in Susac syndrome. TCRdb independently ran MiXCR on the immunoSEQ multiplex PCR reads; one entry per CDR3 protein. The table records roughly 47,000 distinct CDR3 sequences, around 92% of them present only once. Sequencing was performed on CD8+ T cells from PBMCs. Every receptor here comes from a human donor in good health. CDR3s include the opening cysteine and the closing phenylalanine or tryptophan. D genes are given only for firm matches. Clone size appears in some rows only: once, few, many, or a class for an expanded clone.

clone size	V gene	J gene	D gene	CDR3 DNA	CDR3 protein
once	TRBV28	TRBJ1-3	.	TGTGCCAGCAGTTTACGGGCGTCAGGAAACACCATATATTTT	CASSLRASGNTIYF
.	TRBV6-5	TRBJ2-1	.	TGTGCCAGCAGTTACGAGGTAGTCGCCTTGAGCTCCTACAATGAGCAGTTCTTC	CASSYEVVALSSYNEQFF
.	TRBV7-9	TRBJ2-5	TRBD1	TGTGCCAGCAGTTCCGGGACAGGGTGGGAGACCCAGTACTTC	CASSSGTGWETQYF
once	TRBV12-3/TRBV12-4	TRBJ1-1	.	TGTGCCAGCACGGAGGAGGGGCGGTACACTGAAGCTTTCTTT	CASTEEGRYTEAFF
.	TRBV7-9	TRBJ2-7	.	TGTGCCAGCAGCCCCGACAGAGCTTCGGACGAGCAGTACTTC	CASSPDRASDEQYF
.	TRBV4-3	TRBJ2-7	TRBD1	TGCGCCAGCAGCCAAGAAATGACAGGGACATTCTACGAGCAGTACTTC	CASSQEMTGTFYEQYF
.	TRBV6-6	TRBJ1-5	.	TGTGCCAGCAGTTACTACGGAGATCAGCCCCAGCATTTT	CASSYYGDQPQHF
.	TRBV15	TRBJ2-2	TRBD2	TGTGCCACCAGCAGGGTGCCGTGGCGGGAGGACAACACCGGGGAGCTGTTTTTT	CATSRVPWREDNTGELFF
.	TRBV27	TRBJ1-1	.	TGTGCCAGCAGCTTCACCCTGGGGGTTCGCTCTGAAGCTTTCTTT	CASSFTLGVRSEAFF
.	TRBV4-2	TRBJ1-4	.	TGTGCCAGCAGCCAACCGACAGCAACTAATGAAAAACTGTTTTTT	CASSQPTATNEKLFF
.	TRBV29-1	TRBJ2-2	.	TGCAGCGTTGTAGTGGTGAACACCGGGGAGCTGTTTTTT	CSVVVVNTGELFF
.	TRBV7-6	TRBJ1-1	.	TGTGCCAGCAGCGCGGGTGGGGGGATCACTGAAGCTTTCTTT	CASSAGGGITEAFF
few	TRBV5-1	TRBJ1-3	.	TGCGCCAGCAGCTTGGCCGTCAGGGGCTCTGGAAACACCATATATTTT	CASSLAVRGSGNTIYF
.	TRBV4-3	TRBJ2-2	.	TGCGCCAGCAGCCCAGGGGCGGTCGGGGAGCTGTTTTTT	CASSPGAVGELFF
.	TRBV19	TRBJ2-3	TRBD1	TGTGCCAGTAGTAGCGGACAGGGCCCGGAAGATACGCAGTATTTT	CASSSGQGPEDTQYF
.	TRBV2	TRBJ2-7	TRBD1	TGTGCCAGCAGGAGGGGGCAGGACGAGAGGACCCCCTACGAGCAGTACTTC	CASRRGQDERTPYEQYF
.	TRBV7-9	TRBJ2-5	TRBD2	TGTGCCAGCAGCTTTCCTAGCGGGAGGGCCCAAGAGACCCAGTACTTC	CASSFPSGRAQETQYF